This T cell receptor (beta chain) was sequenced for a study of a mutant IDH1 vaccine in newly diagnosed glioma. Turning to this clone: No antigen is known for it.

Germline loops: CDR1 MNHNS, CDR2 SASEGT. V gave up 6 bases and J gave up 5 bases, with 13 bases separating them. The CDR3 is made up of 13 amino acids. Sample time point: week 35, safety follow-up. The investigators gave 300 ug of mutant IDH1 20-mer peptide in each vaccine dose, together with topical imiquimod. Sequencing was performed with immunoSEQ multiplex PCR; in TCRdb, only in-frame clones are kept and a portion is missing. The sample consists of tens of thousands of clones, more than 75% of them appearing once. The source is a man in his thirties or forties with glioma. V is TRBV6-1 and J is TRBJ1-2; the D is unclear. The sample was PBMCs, taken from a glioma patient whose treatment included an IDH1 peptide vaccine. CDR3 region: CASRESKEYGYTF. DNA of the CDR3: TGTGCCAGCAGAGAATCGAAGGAGTATGGCTACACCTTC.